This TCR beta chain was sequenced for a study of T cells in women clearing cervical HPV infection. Overall study context: Case blood drawn at lesion detection; control blood after infection cleared. Study-wide results and limits: Cases and controls were distinguished at AUC over 0.75 by richness and V genes. CIN3+ cases had significantly higher TCR richness than controls; evenness did not differ.

Turning to this clone: The antigen is unknown. The read ends 3 residues shy of where the CDR3 ends; the end is completed using the germline J gene.

Clones were read by immunoSEQ multiplex PCR, and TCRdb kept only the in-frame ones, dropping some. Recorded for this sample: about 26,000 clones. CDR1 is MNHEY, CDR2 SMNVEV, per germline (reference sequence). V was shortened by 4 bases and J by 2 bases, with 6 bases between the two germline ends. This CDR3 comprises 13 residues. This chain links TRBV27 with TRBJ2-1; possible D gene TRBD2, 6 bases. The sequence was collected from a woman aged 18-70 years with a cervical HPV16 infection that either progressed to CIN3+ or cleared (not recorded which). The sequencing sample was made of blood buffy coat. The DNA read from the CDR3 is TGTGCCAGCAGTTCTAGCGCCTACAATGAG. Protein product: CASSSSAYNE. The full CDR3 protein is CASSSSAYNEQFF.